This TCR beta chain was found in a study of CD8 T cells in ankylosing spondylitis. Regarding the study as a whole: Ankylosing spondylitis blood appeared to be characterized by a TCR beta motif of under 10 highly homologous variants.

This CDR3 region has 16 residues. The ends were cut back, 2 bases at V and 0 bases at J, with 11 bases in the middle. Germline values: CDR1 MNHEY, CDR2 SVGAGI. Using its own MiXCR run on the 5' RACE reads, TCRdb lists one record per CDR3 protein. This repertoire shows fewer than 550,000 distinct CDR3 sequences, roughly 5.3% found once; its top ten account for roughly 3.2%. This clonotype was found many times. Its target is not known. This chain connects TRBV6-5 to TRBJ1-5; possible D gene TRBD1, 6 bases. Sequencing used blood, either unsorted or a sorted T cell fraction (not recorded which). This receptor was taken from a male donor with ankylosing spondylitis. CDR3 in DNA: TGTGCCAGCAGTTACCCTGACAGGAGTAGCAATCAGCCCCAGCATTTT. It yields the protein CASSYPDRSSNQPQHF.